The count of the clone carrying this T cell receptor beta chain is one. Its antigen is not identified. These data originate in a study of T cell responses to AZD1222 COVID-19 vaccine. Study-wide context: Second doses were pooled across both intervals (about 4 or about 12 weeks). Regarding the study as a whole: When two AZD1222 doses had been given, Spike-specific TCR breadth and depth rose. Possibly, clonal diversity was underestimated; donors were largely white British and included more females.

TCRdb's table, derived via immunoSEQ multiplex PCR, lists solely in-frame clones and lacks some. The sample has about 130,000 clones, approximately 94% seen once; the top ten hold around 7%. Germline loops: CDR1 KGHSH, CDR2 LQKENI. Trimming left V 0 bases short and J 8 bases short, with 10 bases between. CDR3 length: 13 amino acids. The rearrangement uses TRBV18 and TRBJ1-2; D is unclear. Material: peripheral blood, obtained on day 0 of AZD1222 vaccination. This sequence originates from an adult in good health. The CDR3 loop reads CASSPPSEVGYTF. The CDR3 DNA is TGTGCCAGCTCACCACCGTCCGAGGTGGGCTACACCTTC. Variable domain in full (rest from reference TRBV18 and TRBJ1-2): NAGVMQNPRHLVRRRGQEARLRCSPMKGHSHVYWYRQLPEEGLKFMVYLQKENIIDESGMPKERFSAEFPKEGPSILRIQQVVRGDSAAYFCASSPPSEVGYTFGSGTRLTVV.